The 29 T cell receptor beta chains below all came from one sample that was sequenced in a study of T-cell memory formation after mild COVID-19. TCRdb re-analysed the 5' RACE reads in MiXCR, keeping a single row per CDR3 protein. Of about 340,000 distinct CDR3 sequences detected, around an eighth appear once; the ten largest clones hold roughly 22%. The sequencing sample was made of PBMCs or a T cell subset sorted from them (not recorded which). Every receptor here comes from a man aged 18 to 30 who had mild COVID-19 (a few samples of this study predate the infection). Cell type and time point are not known.

This clonotype was counted between two and nine times. V is TRBV5-1 and J is TRBJ2-3; tentatively, D is TRBD2 (5 bases). Germline V gene data show CDR1 as SGHRS and CDR2 as YFSETQ. Trimming left V 1 base short and J 1 base short, with 10 bases between. This CDR3 spans 15 amino acids. This chain's CDR3 is CASSLNGIRTDTQYF. The CDR3 nucleotides are TGCGCCAGCAGCTTGAACGGGATCCGCACAGATACGCAGTATTTT.

The sample holds a few counts of this clonotype. The CDR3 nucleotides read TGCAGTGCTAGAAGTTCGAGCGTCTCCTACGAGCAGTACGTC. The encoded protein is CSARSSSVSYEQYV. This chain links TRBV20-1 with TRBJ2-7; no reliable D call. V was cut by 2 bases and J by 0 bases, with 11 bases left in between. The CDR3 consists of 14 residues. In germline, CDR1 is DFQATT, CDR2 SNEGSKA (reference sequence).

In this sample, this clonotype turned up a few times. This sequence joins TRBV2 and TRBJ2-6; D is unclear. Germline CDR1 reads SNHLY; CDR2 reads FYNNEI. V shed 2 bases and J shed 4 bases, with 9 bases lying between them. This CDR3 region has 15 residues. The CDR3 loop is CASSERQTGANVLTF. The CDR3, as DNA: TGTGCCAGCAGTGAACGGCAAACAGGGGCCAACGTCCTGACTTTC.

Only a few counts were recorded for this clonotype. V is TRBV4-1 and J is TRBJ1-3; no clear D. This CDR3 contains 17 residues. Trimming pared 0 bases from V and 0 bases from J, leaving 12 bases between. Germline V lookup: CDR1 MGHRA, CDR2 YSYEKL. CDR3 loop: CASSQDSRFSSGNTIYF. The DNA for the CDR3 is TGCGCCAGCAGCCAAGATTCGCGATTCTCCTCTGGAAACACCATATATTTT.

The genes are TRBV4-1 and TRBJ2-2, with 9 nucleotides matching TRBD1. The germline CDR1 and CDR2 sequences are MGHRA and YSYEKL. Germline trimming cut 4 bases from V and 5 bases from J; bases unmatched to any gene: 8. The CDR3 is 16 residues long. The CDR3 sequence: CASSLTGTGSTGELFF. DNA of the CDR3: TGCGCCAGCAGCCTTACCGGGACAGGGTCAACCGGGGAGCTGTTTTTT.

This clonotype was seen only a few times. The DNA for the CDR3 is TGTGCCAGCAGTTTTAGGCCAGGGACTCAGCCCCAGCATTTT. Protein product: CASSFRPGTQPQHF. V is TRBV12-3 or TRBV12-4 and J is TRBJ1-5, with D maybe TRBD1 (5 bases). Trimming pared 3 bases from V and 6 bases from J, leaving 12 bases between. The CDR3 length is 14 residues.

This clonotype was counted between two and nine times. The chain recombines TRBV12-3 or TRBV12-4 with TRBJ2-5; 7 bases match TRBD2. CDR3 length: 14 amino acids. The V gene end was trimmed by 1 base and the J gene end by 4 bases; junction bases not matched to a gene: 3. CDR3 region: CASSLERGRETQYF. CDR3 DNA sequence: TGTGCCAGCAGTTTAGAGCGGGGTAGAGAGACCCAGTACTTC.

This chain links TRBV6-5 with TRBJ1-5; no clear D. In germline, CDR1 is MNHEY, CDR2 SVGAGI. The V gene lost 2 bases and the J gene lost 8 bases, with 10 bases spanning the gap. The length of the CDR3 is 13 residues. This CDR3 reads CASSYRVGEPQHF. The CDR3 DNA is TGTGCCAGCAGTTACAGGGTTGGGGAGCCCCAGCATTTT.

In regard to this clonotype: This may be a read error, as it is one base from a much larger clone. The rearrangement uses TRBV7-8 and TRBJ2-1; 7 bases match TRBD2. Germline values: CDR1 SGHVS, CDR2 FQNEAQ. The CDR3 runs to 15 residues. J lost 3 bases, V lost 4 bases, and 6 bases had no gene match. The CDR3 DNA follows: TGTGCCAGCAGCTCCCTAGCGGCGGGCTACAATGAGCAGTTCTTC. Its translation is CASSSLAAGYNEQFF.

The chain is built from TRBV20-1 and TRBJ2-4; D may be TRBD1 (6 bases). CDR3 length equals 14 residues. The germline V gene encodes CDR1 DFQATT and CDR2 SNEGSKA (reference sequence). The V end was cut by 6 bases, the J end by 8 bases, with 20 bases between. The CDR3 nucleotides read TGCAGTGCCCACAGGGTATTAGGGTCGGACATTCAGTACTTC. Translation: CSAHRVLGSDIQYF.

The chain couples TRBV24-1 to TRBJ2-1, with a possible D match to TRBD1 (6 bases). Between the trimmed V and J ends, which lost 2 bases and 2 bases, there was a span of 18 bases. The germline V gene encodes CDR1 KGHDR and CDR2 SFDVKD. This CDR3 region has 18 residues. DNA for the CDR3: TGTGCCACCAGTGATTCCGGGACACCACTTTTAGCCTACAATGAGCAGTTCTTC. As protein: CATSDSGTPLLAYNEQFF.

This clonotype was detected ten times or more. This chain joins TRBV9 and TRBJ2-1, with D tentatively TRBD1 (6 bases). Germline V gene lookup returns CDR1 SGDLS and CDR2 YYNGEE. This CDR3 comprises 13 residues. V lost 3 bases, J lost 10 bases, and 14 bases lay in between. CDR3 residues: CASSEGVEGEQFF. The CDR3 bases are TGTGCCAGCAGCGAGGGGGTAGAAGGAGAGCAGTTCTTC.

There are a few counts of this clonotype. The chain has TRBV7-2 and TRBJ2-1, with 9 bases aligning to TRBD2. CDR3 size: 14 residues. The V and J ends lost 5 bases and 9 bases, in that order; junction bases with no gene match: 8. Germline CDR1 is SGHTA and CDR2 is FQGNSA. The CDR3 here is CASSPWTSVAEQFF. The CDR3, as DNA: TGTGCCAGCAGCCCCTGGACTAGCGTGGCTGAGCAGTTCTTC.

There are a few counts of this clonotype. The gene calls are TRBV6-5 and TRBJ1-2; D not certain. CDR1 and CDR2 from the germline V gene are MNHEY and SVGAGI. The ends were cut back, 4 bases at V and 0 bases at J, with 6 bases in the middle. The CDR3 runs 13 residues. CDR3 residues: CASSWRSNYGYTF. For the CDR3, the DNA is TGTGCCAGCAGTTGGCGGTCTAACTATGGCTACACCTTC.

The V and J genes are TRBV7-2 and TRBJ2-4; D possibly matches TRBD1 or TRBD2 (6 bases each). Germline values: CDR1 SGHTA, CDR2 FQGNSA. Trimming shortened V by 1 base and J by 5 bases, and 18 bases separated the two germline ends. This CDR3 is 17 amino acids long. As DNA, the CDR3 is TGTGCCAGCAGCTTAGAATTGGGGGGTGGACAGCAAAACATTCAGTACTTC. Translated, it gives CASSLELGGGQQNIQYF.

This CDR3 is CASSWVRYEQYV. The CDR3 DNA is TGTGCCAGCAGCTGGGTTAGGTACGAGCAGTACGTC. The V gene is TRBV11-3, the J gene TRBJ2-7; D gene ambiguous. Looked up from germline, CDR1 is SGHNT and CDR2 is YENEEA. The V gene lost 4 bases and the J gene lost 4 bases, with 8 bases spanning the gap. The CDR3 runs to 12 residues.

The table lists this clonotype with a few counts. This rearrangement joins TRBV5-1 to TRBJ1-2; D is possibly TRBD1 (6 bases). The germline gives CDR1 SGHRS, CDR2 YFSETQ. V was trimmed by 0 bases and J by 4 bases, leaving 10 bases between them. CDR3 length: 14 amino acids. CDR3: CASSLATGTYGYTF. The CDR3 coding sequence is TGCGCCAGCAGCTTGGCGACAGGCACCTATGGCTACACCTTC.

J is TRBJ1-1 and V is TRBV7-3; D call uncertain. CDR1 is SGHTA and CDR2 is FQGTGA in the germline V gene. The CDR3 has 14 amino acids. The V end was cut by 5 bases, the J end by 1 base, with 11 bases between. CDR3 sequence reads: CASSPNIGNTEAFF. DNA of the CDR3: TGTGCCAGCAGCCCGAATATCGGGAACACTGAAGCTTTCTTT.

In its sample, this clonotype was seen a few times. The J gene is TRBJ2-7, the V gene TRBV18; possible D gene TRBD1, 6 bases. Trimming pared 0 bases from V and 3 bases from J, leaving 12 bases between. The CDR3 spans 15 residues. The V gene's germline CDR1 is KGHSH and CDR2 LQKENI. The chain's CDR3 is CASSPPQGPHYEQYF. Written as DNA, the CDR3 is TGTGCCAGCTCACCACCACAGGGTCCACACTACGAGCAGTACTTC.

The CDR3 protein is CASSPRWRRETQYF. The CDR3 coding sequence is TGTGCCAGCAGCCCCCGGTGGAGACGGGAGACCCAGTACTTC. The V and J genes are TRBV7-9 and TRBJ2-5; D ambiguous. Germline-derived CDR1 and CDR2 are SEHNR and FQNEAQ (reference sequence). Trimming pared 5 bases from V and 5 bases from J, leaving 15 bases between. This CDR3 has 14 amino acids.

The chain is built from TRBV10-3 and TRBJ1-2; D not resolved. CDR3 length: 14 amino acids. Trimming stripped 1 base from V and 6 bases from J, with 12 bases between. Germline-derived CDR1 and CDR2 are ENHRY and SYGVKD. DNA of the CDR3: TGTGCCATCAGTGAGTTTAGGCAGCTTGATGGCTACACCTTC. It specifies CAISEFRQLDGYTF.

The CDR3 spells CASSYGGFQGWDEQFF. The CDR3 nucleotides read TGTGCCAGCAGTTACGGGGGGTTCCAGGGATGGGATGAGCAGTTCTTC. V and J are TRBV6-6 and TRBJ2-1; D may be TRBD2 (6 bases). The V end was cut by 2 bases, the J end by 8 bases, with 19 bases between. CDR1 is MNHNY and CDR2 is SVGAGI in the germline V gene (reference sequence). This CDR3 contains 16 residues.

The gene calls are TRBV11-2 and TRBJ2-4; D ambiguous. The V gene lost 5 bases and the J gene lost 9 bases, with 17 bases spanning the gap. Germline CDR1 SGHAT, CDR2 FQNNGV. CDR3 size: 14 residues. The CDR3 DNA reads as TGTGCCAGCAGCCTGGGCACACCTTCGGTCATTCAGTACTTC. Amino acid sequence: CASSLGTPSVIQYF.

The chain couples TRBV11-2 to TRBJ1-6, with 8 bases lining up with TRBD1. V dropped 0 bases and J dropped 10; count of bases not matched to a gene: 5. CDR3 length equals 15 residues. Germline CDR1 SGHAT, CDR2 FQNNGV. The CDR3 DNA is TGTGCCAGCAGCTTAGATCGGACAGGGAACTCACCCCTCCACTTT. Translated: CASSLDRTGNSPLHF.

This clonotype was recorded at least ten times. The chain links TRBV6-5 to TRBJ2-7, with no clear D. V shed 6 bases and J shed 7 bases, with 13 bases lying between them. Germline assignment: CDR1 MNHEY and CDR2 SVGAGI. The CDR3 has 12 amino acids. CDR3 nucleotide sequence: TGTGCCAGCAGCCTTTCCGGTAGGGAGCAGTACTTC. This sequence encodes CASSLSGREQYF.

There are many counts of this clonotype. V usage is TRBV15 and J usage is TRBJ1-1; unclear D gene. Germline values: CDR1 LNHNV, CDR2 YYDKDF (reference sequence). The length of the CDR3 is 13 residues. V lost 5 bases to trimming and J lost 1 base, with 8 bases between them. CDR3 nucleotide sequence: TGTGCCACCAGCCCGACACCGAACACTGAAGCTTTCTTT. Amino acid sequence: CATSPTPNTEAFF.

The chain is built from TRBV27 and TRBJ2-7; D tentatively reads TRBD1 or TRBD2 (5 bases each). Trimming removed 8 bases from V and 3 bases from J, with 20 bases in between. The CDR3 sequence is 15 residues long. Germline CDR1 is MNHEY and CDR2 is SMNVEV (reference sequence). The CDR3 reads CASAGSAPGLYEQYF. Here the CDR3 DNA reads TGTGCCAGCGCAGGGAGTGCACCTGGACTCTACGAGCAGTACTTC.

This clonotype was seen more than once but under ten times. The gene calls are TRBV23-1 and TRBJ2-7; weak D call: TRBD2 (5 bases). TRBV23-1 is sorted into the ORF group, with uncertain function. V lost 5 bases, J lost 3 bases, and 8 bases lay in between. This CDR3 region has 12 residues. For the CDR3, the DNA is TGCGCCAGCAGTGATCGGGGCTACGAGCAGTACGTC. Protein product: CASSDRGYEQYV.

The gene calls are TRBV7-6 and TRBJ1-4; 10 nucleotides align to TRBD1. The CDR3 covers 17 residues. The V gene end was trimmed by 3 bases and the J gene end by 7 bases; junction bases not matched to a gene: 11. In germline, CDR1 is SGHVS, CDR2 FNYEAQ. The CDR3 reads CASSLGGPGTGVEKLFF. CDR3 DNA sequence: TGTGCCAGCAGCTTGGGGGGTCCCGGGACAGGGGTTGAAAAACTGTTTTTT.